This T cell receptor (beta chain) came from a study of T-cell memory formation after mild COVID-19. Study outcomes and limitations: Cross-reactive memory apparently joined, as some responding clones appeared in pre-infection memory.

The CDR3 consists of 17 residues. Trimming stripped 5 bases from V and 10 bases from J, with 28 bases between. The V gene's germline CDR1 is LNHNV and CDR2 YYDKDF (reference sequence). Constant-segment primers were used for 5'RACE, and the resulting TCR alpha and TCR beta cDNA libraries carried sample barcodes and UMIs. MiXCR, run by TCRdb on the 5' RACE reads, gives a single entry per CDR3 protein. The sample consists of around 200,000 distinct CDR3 sequences, about 10% of them appearing once. This clonotype was seen many times. Its target is unknown. The TCR originated in a man between 18 and 35 years old who had mild COVID-19 (a few samples of this study predate the infection). Cell type and time point are not known. The chain has TRBV15 and TRBJ2-3; TRBD1 might be the D (6 bases). The sequenced material came from PBMCs or a T cell subset sorted from them (not recorded which). The CDR3 sequence is CATSPGLIAAGAMAQYF. CDR3 sequence (DNA): TGTGCCACCAGCCCAGGATTGATCGCGGCAGGGGCAATGGCGCAGTATTTT.